These 27 T cell receptor beta chains share one sample of origin, sequenced in a study of cytomegalovirus exposure and HLA in healthy donors. PCR primers comprised 60 Vbeta and 13 Jbeta primers. Repertoires were generated with immunoSEQ multiplex PCR, while TCRdb's copy carries only in-frame clones and drops some. Found here are over 100,000 clones, less than 80% of them singletons; the top ten hold over 2%. What was sequenced was PBMCs. Receptors originate from a woman aged 25 to 39 in good health and CMV-seronegative.

This clone was counted only a few times. V gene TRBV9 combines with J gene TRBJ1-5; D might be TRBD1 (5 bases). CDR3 length: 13 residues. Trimming took off 3 bases at V and 1 base at J, with 5 bases between the two ends. Germline V gene data show CDR1 as SGDLS and CDR2 as YYNGEE. The CDR3 loop reads CASSAGSNQPQHF. In DNA form, the CDR3 reads TGTGCCAGCAGCGCAGGGAGCAATCAGCCCCAGCATTTT.

The V and J genes are TRBV28 and TRBJ2-2; TRBD1 matches 7 bases. The V gene's germline CDR1 is MDHEN and CDR2 SYDVKM. The CDR3 is 17 amino acids. V dropped 11 bases and J dropped 4; count of bases not matched to a gene: 19. CDR3 nucleotides: TGTGCCTCCCCCAGGGGGATGGTAGTGCATGGCACCGGGGAGCTGTTTTTT. Translation gives CASPRGMVVHGTGELFF.

The chain employs TRBV30 and TRBJ2-7; 8 nucleotides match TRBD2. Per germline, CDR1 GTSNPN and CDR2 SVGIG (reference sequence). V was clipped by 0 bases and J by 4 bases; unmatched bases: 5. This CDR3 is 14 amino acids long. This CDR3 reads CAWSVGAGGYEQYF. The CDR3 coding sequence is TGTGCCTGGAGTGTGGGGGCGGGAGGTTACGAGCAGTACTTC.

This clone appeared a single time. The chain links TRBV5-1 to TRBJ2-7; 7 bases agree with TRBD1. The length of the CDR3 is 13 residues. V gave up 0 bases and J gave up 4 bases; unmatched junction bases: 1. Germline-derived CDR1 and CDR2 are SGHRS and YFSETQ. The CDR3 DNA is TGCGCCAGCAGCTTGGAGGGACAGTACGAGCAGTACTTC. Its translation is CASSLEGQYEQYF. Based on the CDR3 plus reference TRBV5-1 and TRBJ2-7, the full variable domain is KAGVTQTPRYLIKTRGQQVTLSCSPISGHRSVSWYQQTPGQGLQFLFEYFSETQRNKGNFPGRFSGRQFSNSRSEMNVSTLELGDSALYLCASSLEGQYEQYFGPGTRLTVT.

Notes on this clone: The same CDR3 is also encoded by other DNA sequences in this sample. The chain combines TRBV9 with TRBJ2-5; 7 nucleotides agree with TRBD1. This CDR3 is built from 14 residues. Germline V lookup: CDR1 SGDLS, CDR2 YYNGEE. V was pared by 3 bases and J by 2 bases, with 4 bases of the junction left unmatched. The CDR3 region has the DNA TGTGCCAGCAGCGCAGGGACAGTGCAAGAGACCCAGTACTTC. It is translated as CASSAGTVQETQYF.

V and J are TRBV28 and TRBJ1-6; TRBD1 matches 8 bases. Trimming took 6 bases from V and 6 from J; bases not matched to a gene: 7. Per germline, CDR1 MDHEN and CDR2 SYDVKM. This CDR3 has 15 amino acids. CDR3 in DNA: TGTGCCAGCAGGGGAGGGACAGGTCGTAATTCACCCCTCCACTTT. Translating it yields CASRGGTGRNSPLHF.

The sample holds a few counts of this clone. The chain recombines TRBV27 with TRBJ2-5; 9 bases match TRBD1. Judging by the DNA end, TRBJ2-7 fits better; the J call may be wrong. Looked up from germline, CDR1 is MNHEY and CDR2 is SMNVEV (reference sequence). This CDR3 has 15 residues. This CDR3 reads CASTTRTGVSYEQYF. Here the CDR3 DNA reads TGTGCCAGCACCACCAGGACAGGGGTTTCATACGAGCAGTACTTC.

The gene calls are TRBV11-3 and TRBJ2-1; tentatively, D is TRBD1 (5 bases). The CDR3 length is 14 residues. Germline V gene lookup returns CDR1 SGHNT and CDR2 YENEEA. The germline V and J ends were trimmed by 4 bases and 0 bases, with 7 bases remaining between them. The CDR3 sequence is CASSSQGSYNEQFF. CDR3 nucleotides: TGTGCCAGCAGCTCCCAGGGCTCCTACAATGAGCAGTTCTTC.

The rearrangement uses TRBV7-8 and TRBJ1-5; TRBD1 matches at 7 bases. Germline-derived CDR1 and CDR2 are SGHVS and FQNEAQ. The ends lost 5 bases at V and 6 bases at J; junction bases unmatched: 10. CDR3 size: 15 residues. The DNA for the CDR3 is TGTGCCAGCAGCCCGGACAGGTTGATGAGTCAGCCCCAGCATTTT. Encoded protein: CASSPDRLMSQPQHF.

The CDR3 DNA is TGTGCCAGCAGTGAATTTACAGGGCGGGCAGATACGCAGTATTTT. It translates to CASSEFTGRADTQYF. V usage is TRBV6-1 and J usage is TRBJ2-3, with a tentative D call TRBD1 (6 bases). The V gene's germline CDR1 is MNHNS and CDR2 SASEGT. Trimming removed 2 bases at V and 4 bases at J, with 13 bases between. There are 15 residues in the CDR3.

The gene calls are TRBV6-1 and TRBJ1-2; unclear D gene. Germline CDR1 reads MNHNS; CDR2 reads SASEGT. The CDR3 consists of 14 residues. V shed 2 bases and J shed 4 bases, with 11 bases lying between them. CDR3 bases: TGTGCCAGCAGTGAATTGGGAGGGAGCTATGGCTACACCTTC. It specifies CASSELGGSYGYTF.

J is TRBJ1-2 and V is TRBV4-1, with TRBD1 identical over 9 bases. The CDR3 consists of 17 residues. In germline, CDR1 is MGHRA, CDR2 YSYEKL. Trimming removed 0 bases from V and 7 bases from J; junction bases left unmatched: 12. The CDR3 coding sequence is TGCGCCAGCAGCCAAGACTACACACAGGGGGCGAGGGGTGGCTACACCTTC. It encodes CASSQDYTQGARGGYTF.

This clone has a handful of counts. The CDR3 nucleotides are TGTGCCAGCAGCGGTCAGAACACCGGGGAGCTGTTTTTT. Translated: CASSGQNTGELFF. V and J are TRBV6-4 and TRBJ2-2; D is unclear. The CDR3 extends over 13 amino acids. Trimming removed 6 bases at V and 1 base at J, with 6 bases between. Germline V gives CDR1 MRHNA, CDR2 SNTAGT.

This clone came up a few times. Written as DNA, the CDR3 is TGTGCCAGCAGCTTACCCGCCGGGGAGACCCAGTACTTC. Amino acids: CASSLPAGETQYF. J is TRBJ2-5 and V is TRBV7-9; D unresolved. The CDR3 is 13 amino acids. Germline V gene data show CDR1 as SEHNR and CDR2 as FQNEAQ (reference sequence). Deletions cut 2 bases from V and 5 bases from J, with 9 bases between.

This rearrangement joins TRBV6-5 to TRBJ2-5; tentative D call: TRBD1 (6 bases). Trimming shortened V by 5 bases and J by 5 bases, and 18 bases separated the two germline ends. This CDR3 comprises 15 residues. In germline, CDR1 is MNHEY, CDR2 SVGAGI. The CDR3 here is CASSPTGFNWETQYF. The CDR3 DNA sequence: TGTGCCAGCAGTCCGACAGGATTTAACTGGGAGACCCAGTACTTC.

The chain has TRBV28 and TRBJ1-5; D unclear. V dropped 3 bases and J dropped 4 bases, with 7 bases sitting between them. The germline V gene has CDR1 MDHEN and CDR2 SYDVKM. The CDR3 contains 13 residues. CDR3 nucleotides: TGTGCCAGCAGTTTGCGGCCGAATCAGCCCCAGCATTTT. It is translated as CASSLRPNQPQHF.

CDR3 sequence: CAISDSDRDYGYTF. DNA for the CDR3: TGTGCCATCAGTGACTCGGACAGGGACTATGGCTACACCTTC. This rearrangement joins TRBV10-3 to TRBJ1-2; 8 positions agree with TRBD1. V lost 3 bases, J lost 3 bases, and 3 bases stayed unmatched. The CDR3 totals 14 residues. Germline CDR1 is ENHRY and CDR2 is SYGVKD.

This clone appeared a few times. V is TRBV29-1 and J is TRBJ1-2, with TRBD1 matching 9 bases. Trimming at V came to 4 bases and at J to 2 bases, leaving 2 bases not matched to a gene. This CDR3 is built from 13 residues. Germline loops: CDR1 SQVTM, CDR2 ANQGSEA. Written as DNA, the CDR3 is TGCAGCGTTGTTACAGGGGGCAACTATGGCTACACCTTC. It is translated as CSVVTGGNYGYTF.

This clone has only a few counts. The rearrangement links TRBV6-1 to TRBJ2-1; possible D gene TRBD2, 6 bases. Germline loops: CDR1 MNHNS, CDR2 SASEGT. The CDR3 loop spans 15 amino acids. V was clipped by 2 bases and J by 0 bases, with 8 bases between them. The CDR3 nucleotides read TGTGCCAGCAGTGAACAGGGAGGCTCCTACAATGAGCAGTTCTTC. This codes for CASSEQGGSYNEQFF.

The rearrangement links TRBV5-1 to TRBJ1-4; 9 bases are a match to TRBD1. This CDR3 has 14 residues. Losses at the gene ends were 4 bases for V and 6 bases for J; bases not matched to a gene: 4. Germline loops: CDR1 SGHRS, CDR2 YFSETQ. The CDR3 loop is CASSRGQGDEKLFF. Written as DNA, the CDR3 is TGCGCCAGCAGCCGGGGACAGGGAGATGAAAAACTGTTTTTT.

The chain uses TRBV4-1 and TRBJ1-1; perhaps TRBD1 as D (5 bases). Germline V lookup: CDR1 MGHRA, CDR2 YSYEKL. V was clipped by 2 bases and J by 7 bases, with 11 bases between them. This CDR3 spans 13 amino acids. The CDR3 DNA reads as TGCGCCAGCAGCCAAAACTCGGGACTTGAAGCTTTCTTT. This codes for CASSQNSGLEAFF.

The chain recombines TRBV6-1 with TRBJ1-2; 7 bases match TRBD1. With V trimmed by 6 bases and J by 1 base, 5 bases remained unmatched. The CDR3 sequence is 14 residues long. Per the germline V gene, CDR1 is MNHNS and CDR2 is SASEGT. The CDR3 spells CASRHRGGNYGYTF. CDR3 DNA sequence: TGTGCCAGCAGGCACAGGGGCGGTAACTATGGCTACACCTTC.

V and J are TRBV11-2 and TRBJ1-3, with D unresolved. The CDR3 sequence is 16 residues long. Between the trimmed V and J ends, which lost 6 bases and 8 bases, there was a span of 23 bases. The germline V gene encodes CDR1 SGHAT and CDR2 FQNNGV. The DNA of the CDR3 is TGTGCCAGCAGTGAAGTTCGGAGTGGGTACGGTCACACCATATATTTT. It codes for CASSEVRSGYGHTIYF.

V gene TRBV7-2 combines with J gene TRBJ2-7, with 11 bases that match TRBD2. This CDR3 spans 15 amino acids. Germline-derived CDR1 and CDR2 are SGHTA and FQGNSA. Losses at the gene ends were 4 bases for V and 4 bases for J; bases not matched to a gene: 6. The CDR3 DNA reads TGTGCCAGCAGCTCGATACTAGCGGGAGTATACGAGCAGTACTTC. Its translation: CASSSILAGVYEQYF. Filled out from reference TRBV7-2 and TRBJ2-7, the complete variable domain reads GAGVSQSPSNKVTEKGKDVELRCDPISGHTALYWYRQSLGQGLEFLIYFQGNSAPDKSGLPSDRFSAERTGGSVSTLTIQRTQQEDSAVYLCASSSILAGVYEQYFGPGTRLTVT.

This clone has a handful of counts. The chain links TRBV27 to TRBJ1-1, with 9 bases that match TRBD1. CDR3 length equals 15 residues. After removal of 5 bases from V and 4 bases from J, the junction contained 8 bases not matched to a gene. Germline lookup yields CDR1 MNHEY and CDR2 SMNVEV (reference sequence). CDR3 nucleotide sequence: TGTGCCAGCAGTCTCCACAGGGGGCTCTTCACTGAAGCTTTCTTT. Amino acid sequence: CASSLHRGLFTEAFF.

The gene calls are TRBV11-2 and TRBJ2-1, with D possibly matching TRBD2 (5 bases). The CDR3 runs to 15 residues. CDR1 is SGHAT and CDR2 is FQNNGV in the germline V gene. V gave up 5 bases and J gave up 8 bases, with 19 bases separating them. The CDR3 coding sequence is TGTGCCAGCAGCCTTACCCCCGAGGGCATCCATGAGCAGTTCTTC. This sequence encodes CASSLTPEGIHEQFF.

This clone was found a few times. The CDR3 protein is CASSPGTVKGETQYF. CDR3 coding DNA: TGCGCCAGCAGCCCCGGGACTGTTAAAGGGGAGACCCAGTACTTC. The V call is TRBV4-3, the J call TRBJ2-5; D possibly corresponds to TRBD2 (6 bases). Per germline, CDR1 LGHNA and CDR2 YSLEER. The CDR3 is made up of 15 amino acids. With 4 bases removed from V and 5 bases from J, the gap between germline ends came to 17 bases.